This T cell receptor (beta chain) was obtained from a study of shared clonotypes between healthy human individuals. Whole-study context: A couple of women and a few men aged 18 to 49 made up the donors. Study results and caveats: An expected dependence of interdonor clonotype sharing on sequencing depth was noted.

A word on this clone: Its antigen is as yet unknown.

Naive CD8 cells comprised CD45RO-negative, CCR7-positively selected cells, excluding terminally differentiated effector memory CD45RA+ cells. Participating donors were healthy, HIV-negative adults free of recent acute infections or vaccinations. V gave up 0 bases and J gave up 5 bases, with 31 bases separating them. Germline CDR1 reads SGHTA; CDR2 reads FQGNSA. The CDR3 runs 21 residues. Several immunoSEQ 96-well plates shared each subset's DNA, each plate a replicate. The assay was immunoSEQ multiplex PCR, and TCRdb's table has in-frame clones only and misses some. Among about 750,000 clones listed, 80% to 95% were seen once.

This chain links TRBV7-2 with TRBJ1-1, with D possibly TRBD1 on 5 matching bases. The receptor was derived from a man younger than 45 in good health. Sequencing was performed on naive CD8+ T cells sorted from blood. CDR3 nucleotide sequence: TGTGCCAGCAGCTTAGCGCTCTTTCAAGGGACCGAACACTGGGAGGGGACTGAAGCTTTCTTT. Translated, it gives CASSLALFQGTEHWEGTEAFF.